This T cell receptor beta chain was identified during a study of shared clonotypes between healthy human individuals. On the study more broadly: Aged 18 to 49, the donors were a couple of women and a few men.

Terminally differentiated effector memory CD45RA+ cells were left out of the naive CD8 fraction, which was CD45RO-negative and positively selected for CCR7. With respect to this clone: Antigen: not known.

Sequenced by immunoSEQ multiplex PCR; TCRdb stores in-frame clones only, minus some. The sample consists of about 2 million clones, around 96% of them appearing once. General study points: Investigators expected sequencing depth to affect clonotype sharing among donors. Shared clonotypes: approximately 4.5% naive CD4, around 3.5% naive CD8, 2% to 2.5% memory CD4, 0.35% to 0.5% memory CD8.

The sequenced sample was naive CD8+ T cells sorted from blood. The sequence came from a man aged 18 to 29 in good health.

The CDR3 region is CASSPEGGGDEQYF. DNA of the CDR3: TGTGCCAGCAGCCCGGAGGGAGGGGGAGACGAGCAGTACTTC. The V and J genes are TRBV5-4 and TRBJ2-7; D may be TRBD2 (7 bases). Germline CDR1 SGHNT, CDR2 YYREEE (reference sequence). Between the trimmed V and J ends, which lost 4 bases and 5 bases, there was a span of 16 bases. The CDR3 length is 14 residues.